Included here is one T cell receptor (beta chain) sequence, with context. The method was immunoSEQ multiplex PCR; TCRdb's version includes in-frame clones alone and lacks a portion of them. The top ten clones hold under 20% of a sample with around 200,000 clones, 85% of them seen once. The sample is drawn from a study of blood T cell repertoires in COVID-19. Turning to the study itself: The origin of the acute and convalescent COVID-19 samples was the United States, Italy and Spain.

Symptom resolution, clearance, or two negative PCRs marked donors in Cohort 3 as recovered. The germline V gene has CDR1 SGHVS and CDR2 FQNEAQ. The CDR3 extends over 13 amino acids. Between the trimmed V and J ends, which lost 5 bases and 11 bases, there was a span of 18 bases. The chain recombines TRBV7-8 with TRBJ1-2; D gene uncertain. Sequencing was carried out using PBMCs or T cells enriched from blood (not recorded which). This clonotype was obtained from a man aged 35 to 55 who had recovered from COVID-19. CDR3 residues: CASSTRWTVGYTF. In nucleotides, the CDR3 is TGTGCCAGCAGCACCAGGTGGACTGTTGGTTACACCTTC.